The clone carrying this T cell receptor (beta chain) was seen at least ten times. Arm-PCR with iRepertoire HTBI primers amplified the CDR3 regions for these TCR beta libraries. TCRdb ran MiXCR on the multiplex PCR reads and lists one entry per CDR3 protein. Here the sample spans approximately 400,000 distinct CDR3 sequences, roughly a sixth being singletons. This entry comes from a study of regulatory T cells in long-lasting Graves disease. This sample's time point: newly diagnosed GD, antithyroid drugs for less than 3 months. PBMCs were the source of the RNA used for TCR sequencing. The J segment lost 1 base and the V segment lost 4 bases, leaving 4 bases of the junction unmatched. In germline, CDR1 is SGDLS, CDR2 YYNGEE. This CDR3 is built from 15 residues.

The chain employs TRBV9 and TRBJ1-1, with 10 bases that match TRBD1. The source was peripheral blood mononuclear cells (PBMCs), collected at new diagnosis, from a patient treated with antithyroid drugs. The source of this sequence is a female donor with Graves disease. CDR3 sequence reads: CASSFRTGGNTEAFF. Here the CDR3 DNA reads TGTGCCAGCAGCTTTAGGACAGGGGGGAACACTGAAGCTTTCTTT.